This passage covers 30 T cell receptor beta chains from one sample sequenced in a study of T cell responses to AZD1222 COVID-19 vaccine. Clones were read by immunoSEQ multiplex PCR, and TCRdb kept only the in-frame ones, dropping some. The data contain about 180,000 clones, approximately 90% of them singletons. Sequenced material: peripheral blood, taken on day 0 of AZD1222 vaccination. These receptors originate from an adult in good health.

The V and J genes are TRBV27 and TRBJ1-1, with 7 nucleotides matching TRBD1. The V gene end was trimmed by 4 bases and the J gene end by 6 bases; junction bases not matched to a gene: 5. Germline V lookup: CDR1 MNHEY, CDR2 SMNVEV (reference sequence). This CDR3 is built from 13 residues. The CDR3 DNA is TGTGCCAGCAGTTGGGGACAGAAGGCTGAAGCTTTCTTT. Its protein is CASSWGQKAEAFF.

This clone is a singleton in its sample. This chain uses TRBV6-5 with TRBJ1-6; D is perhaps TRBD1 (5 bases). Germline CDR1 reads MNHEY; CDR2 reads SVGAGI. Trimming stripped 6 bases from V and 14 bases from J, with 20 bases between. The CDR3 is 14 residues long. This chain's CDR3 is CASRMAGQGSALHF. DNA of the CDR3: TGTGCCAGCAGAATGGCAGGGCAAGGATCGGCCCTCCACTTT.

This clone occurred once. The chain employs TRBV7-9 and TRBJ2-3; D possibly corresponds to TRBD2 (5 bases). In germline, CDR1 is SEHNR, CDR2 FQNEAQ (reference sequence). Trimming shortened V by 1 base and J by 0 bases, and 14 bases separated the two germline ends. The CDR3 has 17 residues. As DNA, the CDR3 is TGTGCCAGCAGCTTAGACCTGGACTTGATTAGCACAGATACGCAGTATTTT. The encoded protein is CASSLDLDLISTDTQYF.

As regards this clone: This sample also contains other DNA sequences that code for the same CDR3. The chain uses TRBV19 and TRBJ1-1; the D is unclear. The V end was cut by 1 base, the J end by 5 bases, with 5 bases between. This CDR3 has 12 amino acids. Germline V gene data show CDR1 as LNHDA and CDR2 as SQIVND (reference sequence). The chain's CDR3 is CASSIGRTEAFF. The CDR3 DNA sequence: TGTGCCAGTAGTATAGGGAGGACTGAAGCTTTCTTT.

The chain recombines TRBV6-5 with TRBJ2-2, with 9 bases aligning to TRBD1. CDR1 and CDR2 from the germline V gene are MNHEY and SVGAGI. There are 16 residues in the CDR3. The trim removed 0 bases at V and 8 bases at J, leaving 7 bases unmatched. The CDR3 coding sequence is TGTGCCAGCAGTTACTCCCTTGGACAGGGGACGGGGGAGCTGTTTTTT. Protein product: CASSYSLGQGTGELFF.

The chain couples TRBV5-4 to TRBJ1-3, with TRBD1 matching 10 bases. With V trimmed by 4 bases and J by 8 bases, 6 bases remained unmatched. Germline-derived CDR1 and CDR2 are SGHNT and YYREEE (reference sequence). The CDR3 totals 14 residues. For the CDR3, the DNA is TGTGCCAGCAGCCCAGGGACAGGGGTCGACACCATATATTTT. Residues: CASSPGTGVDTIYF.

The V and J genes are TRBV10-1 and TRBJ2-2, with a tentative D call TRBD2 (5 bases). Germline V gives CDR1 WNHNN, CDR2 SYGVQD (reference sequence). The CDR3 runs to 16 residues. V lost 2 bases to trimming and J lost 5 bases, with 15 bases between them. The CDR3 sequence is CASSELYSPGTGELFF. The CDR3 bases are TGCGCCAGCAGTGAGCTCTACTCACCGGGGACCGGGGAGCTGTTTTTT.

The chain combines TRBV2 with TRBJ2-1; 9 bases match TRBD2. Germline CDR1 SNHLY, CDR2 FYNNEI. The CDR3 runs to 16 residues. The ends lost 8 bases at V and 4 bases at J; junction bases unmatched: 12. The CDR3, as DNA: TGTGCCAGCGAAGGGGGAGTAGCGGGAGAATACAATGAGCAGTTCTTC. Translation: CASEGGVAGEYNEQFF.

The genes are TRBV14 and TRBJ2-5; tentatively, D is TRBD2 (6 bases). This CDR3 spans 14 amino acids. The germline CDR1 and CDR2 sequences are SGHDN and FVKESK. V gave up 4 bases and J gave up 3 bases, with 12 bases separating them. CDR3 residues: CASSLYGGKETQYF. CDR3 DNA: TGTGCCAGCAGCCTTTACGGGGGAAAAGAGACCCAGTACTTC.

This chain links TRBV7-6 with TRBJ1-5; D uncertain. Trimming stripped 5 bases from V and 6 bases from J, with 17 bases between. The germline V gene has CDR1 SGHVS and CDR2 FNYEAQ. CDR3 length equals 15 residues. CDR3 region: CASSLSGGGGQPQHF. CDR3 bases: TGTGCCAGCAGCCTTAGTGGAGGCGGTGGTCAGCCCCAGCATTTT.

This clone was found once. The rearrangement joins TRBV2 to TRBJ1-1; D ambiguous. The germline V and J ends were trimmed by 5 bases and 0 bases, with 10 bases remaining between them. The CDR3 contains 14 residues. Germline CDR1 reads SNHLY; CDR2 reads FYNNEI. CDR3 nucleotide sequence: TGTGCCAGCAGTAGCGGAGGTGTGAACACTGAAGCTTTCTTT. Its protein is CASSSGGVNTEAFF.

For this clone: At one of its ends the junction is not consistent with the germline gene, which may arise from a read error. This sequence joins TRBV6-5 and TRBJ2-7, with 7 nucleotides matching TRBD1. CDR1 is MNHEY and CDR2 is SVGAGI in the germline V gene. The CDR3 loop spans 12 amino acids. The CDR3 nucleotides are TGTGCCAACAGGGGTACCTCCAACGAGCAGTACTTC. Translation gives CANRGTSNEQYF.

CDR3 amino acids: CASRSGSRSLYNEQFF. CDR3 DNA sequence: TGTGCCAGCAGGTCAGGCAGCCGCTCCCTCTACAATGAGCAGTTCTTC. This chain connects TRBV3-1 (or the pseudogene TRBV3-2) to TRBJ2-1, with D hard to call. Trimming left V 6 bases short and J 3 bases short, with 18 bases between. The CDR3 has 16 amino acids. Germline lookup yields CDR1 LGHDT and CDR2 YNNKEL (reference sequence).

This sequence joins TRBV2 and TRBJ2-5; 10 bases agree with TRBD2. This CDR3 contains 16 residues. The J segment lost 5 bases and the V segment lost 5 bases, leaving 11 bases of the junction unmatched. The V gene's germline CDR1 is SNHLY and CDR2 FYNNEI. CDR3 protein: CASSSQGLAGVETQYF. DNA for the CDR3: TGTGCCAGCAGTTCCCAGGGGCTAGCGGGAGTTGAGACCCAGTACTTC.

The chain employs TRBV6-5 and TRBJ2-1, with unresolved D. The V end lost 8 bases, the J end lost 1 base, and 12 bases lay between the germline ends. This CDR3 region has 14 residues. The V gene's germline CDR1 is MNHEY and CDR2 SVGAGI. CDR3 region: CASEVGGSYNEQFF. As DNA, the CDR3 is TGTGCCAGCGAGGTTGGCGGATCCTACAATGAGCAGTTCTTC.

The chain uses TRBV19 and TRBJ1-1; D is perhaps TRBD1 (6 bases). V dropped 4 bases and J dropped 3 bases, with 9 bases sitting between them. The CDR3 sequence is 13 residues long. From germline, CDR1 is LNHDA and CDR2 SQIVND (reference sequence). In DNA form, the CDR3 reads TGTGCCAGTAGTAGAGGACAGCACACTGAAGCTTTCTTT. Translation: CASSRGQHTEAFF.

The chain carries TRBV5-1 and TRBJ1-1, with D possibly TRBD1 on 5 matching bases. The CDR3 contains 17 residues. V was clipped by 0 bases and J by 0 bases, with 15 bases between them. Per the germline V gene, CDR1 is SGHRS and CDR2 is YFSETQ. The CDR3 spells CASSLEGSGSLNTEAFF. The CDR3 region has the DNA TGCGCCAGCAGCTTGGAGGGGTCAGGGAGTTTGAACACTGAAGCTTTCTTT.

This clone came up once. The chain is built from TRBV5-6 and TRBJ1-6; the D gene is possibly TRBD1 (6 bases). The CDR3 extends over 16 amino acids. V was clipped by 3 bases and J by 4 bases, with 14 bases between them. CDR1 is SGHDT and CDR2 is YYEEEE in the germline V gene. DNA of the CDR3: TGTGCCAGCAGCTCGCCCAGGGGCGCATATAATTCACCCCTCCACTTT. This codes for CASSSPRGAYNSPLHF.

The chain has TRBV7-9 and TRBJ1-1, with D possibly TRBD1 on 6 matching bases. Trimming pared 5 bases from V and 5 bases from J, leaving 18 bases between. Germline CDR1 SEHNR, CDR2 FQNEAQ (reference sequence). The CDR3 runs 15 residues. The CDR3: CASSGRDIGRTEAFF. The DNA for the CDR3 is TGTGCCAGCAGCGGGCGGGACATTGGACGGACTGAAGCTTTCTTT.

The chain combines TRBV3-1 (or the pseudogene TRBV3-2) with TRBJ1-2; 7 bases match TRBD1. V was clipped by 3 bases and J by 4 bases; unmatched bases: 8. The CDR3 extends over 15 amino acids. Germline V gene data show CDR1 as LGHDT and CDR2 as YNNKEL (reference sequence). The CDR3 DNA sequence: TGTGCCAGCAGCCACCCGACAGGGATCCTCTATGGCTACACCTTC. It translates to CASSHPTGILYGYTF.

In DNA form, the CDR3 reads TGTGCCAGAAGCTGCCGGGACAGGGTTTACGAGCAGTACTTC. Protein sequence: CARSCRDRVYEQYF. This sequence joins TRBV5-3 and TRBJ2-7; 9 bases line up with TRBD1. TRBV5-3 is flagged as an ORF with uncertain function. With V trimmed by 3 bases and J by 4 bases, 5 bases remained unmatched. This CDR3 contains 14 residues.

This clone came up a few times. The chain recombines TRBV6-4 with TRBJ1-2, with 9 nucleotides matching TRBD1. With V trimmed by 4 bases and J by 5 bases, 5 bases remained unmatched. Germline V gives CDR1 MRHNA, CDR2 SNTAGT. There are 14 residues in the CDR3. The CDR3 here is CASSGDGTGYGYTF. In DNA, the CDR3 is TGTGCCAGCAGTGGAGATGGGACAGGGTATGGCTACACCTTC.

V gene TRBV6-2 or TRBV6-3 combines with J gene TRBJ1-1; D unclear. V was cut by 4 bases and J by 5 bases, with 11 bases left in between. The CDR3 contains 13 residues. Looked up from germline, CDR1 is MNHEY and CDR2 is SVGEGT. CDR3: CASSLRTGTEAFF. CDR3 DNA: TGTGCCAGCAGTTTACGGACGGGGACTGAAGCTTTCTTT.

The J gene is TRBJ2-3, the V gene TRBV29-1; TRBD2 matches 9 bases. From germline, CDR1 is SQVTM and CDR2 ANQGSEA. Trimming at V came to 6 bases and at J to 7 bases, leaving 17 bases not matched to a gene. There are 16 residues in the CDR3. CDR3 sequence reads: CSVRSWGSGSKNTQYF. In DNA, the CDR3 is TGCAGCGTCCGTTCCTGGGGTAGCGGGAGTAAGAATACGCAGTATTTT.

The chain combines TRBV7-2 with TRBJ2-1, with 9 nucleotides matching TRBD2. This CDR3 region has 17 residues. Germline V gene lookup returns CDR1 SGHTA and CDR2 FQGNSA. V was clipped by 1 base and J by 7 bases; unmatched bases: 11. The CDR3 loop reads CASSLVPSAGGPNEQFF. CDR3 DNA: TGTGCCAGCAGCTTAGTTCCCTCCGCGGGAGGGCCAAATGAGCAGTTCTTC.

As DNA, the CDR3 is TGTGCCAGCTCAAGTCTGGGGGGCGACTCCTACGAGCAGTACTTC. It encodes CASSSLGGDSYEQYF. This chain uses TRBV18 with TRBJ2-7; D possibly uses TRBD1 or TRBD2 (6 bases each). Germline assignment: CDR1 KGHSH and CDR2 LQKENI. The CDR3 extends over 15 amino acids. The ends were cut back, 5 bases at V and 0 bases at J, with 14 bases in the middle. Full variable domain (remainder filled in from reference TRBV18 and TRBJ2-7): NAGVMQNPRHLVRRRGQEARLRCSPMKGHSHVYWYRQLPEEGLKFMVYLQKENIIDESGMPKERFSAEFPKEGPSILRIQQVVRGDSAAYFCASSSLGGDSYEQYFGPGTRLTVT.

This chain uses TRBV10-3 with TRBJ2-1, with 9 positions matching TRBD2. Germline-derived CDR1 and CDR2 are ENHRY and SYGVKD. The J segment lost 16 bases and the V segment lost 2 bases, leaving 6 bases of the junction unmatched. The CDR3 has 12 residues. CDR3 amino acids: CAISEKGGGGFF. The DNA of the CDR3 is TGTGCCATCAGTGAGAAAGGCGGGGGGGGATTCTTC.

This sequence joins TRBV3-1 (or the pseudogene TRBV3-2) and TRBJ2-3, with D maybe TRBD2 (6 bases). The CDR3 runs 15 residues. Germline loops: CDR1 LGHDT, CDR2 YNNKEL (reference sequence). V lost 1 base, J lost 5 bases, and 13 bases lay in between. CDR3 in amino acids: CASSQVRELQDTQYF. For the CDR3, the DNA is TGTGCCAGCAGCCAAGTCCGGGAGCTTCAAGATACGCAGTATTTT.

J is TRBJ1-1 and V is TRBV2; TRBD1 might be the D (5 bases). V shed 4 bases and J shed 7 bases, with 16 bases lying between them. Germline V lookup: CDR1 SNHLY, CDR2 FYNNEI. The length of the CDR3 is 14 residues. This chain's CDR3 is CASSGAGTLSEAFF. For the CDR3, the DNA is TGTGCCAGCAGTGGGGCAGGGACGCTAAGTGAAGCTTTCTTT.

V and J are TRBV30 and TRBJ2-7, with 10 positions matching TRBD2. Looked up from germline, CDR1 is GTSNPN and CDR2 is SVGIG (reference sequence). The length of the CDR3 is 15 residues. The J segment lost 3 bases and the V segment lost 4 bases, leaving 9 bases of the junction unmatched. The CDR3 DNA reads TGTGCCTGGATTGGGGGCCTAGCGGGAGTCTACGAGCAGTACTTC. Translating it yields CAWIGGLAGVYEQYF. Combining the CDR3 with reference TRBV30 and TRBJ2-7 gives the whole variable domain SQTIHQWPATLVQPVGSPLSLECTVEGTSNPNLYWYRQAAGRGLQLLFYSVGIGQISSEVPQNLSASRPQDRQFILSSKKLLLSDSGFYLCAWIGGLAGVYEQYFGPGTRLTVT.